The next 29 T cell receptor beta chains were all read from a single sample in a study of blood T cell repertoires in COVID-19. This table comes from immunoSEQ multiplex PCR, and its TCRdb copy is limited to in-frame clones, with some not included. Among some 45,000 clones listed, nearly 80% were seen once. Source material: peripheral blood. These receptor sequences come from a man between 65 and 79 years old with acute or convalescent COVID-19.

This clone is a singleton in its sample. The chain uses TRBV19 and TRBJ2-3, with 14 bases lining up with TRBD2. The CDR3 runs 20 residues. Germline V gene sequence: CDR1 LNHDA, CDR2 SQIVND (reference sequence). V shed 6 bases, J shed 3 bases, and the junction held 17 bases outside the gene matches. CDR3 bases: TGTGCCAGTAGATTGACAGCTCTTGGGACTAGCGGGGGCACTACAGATACGCAGTATTTT. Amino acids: CASRLTALGTSGGTTDTQYF.

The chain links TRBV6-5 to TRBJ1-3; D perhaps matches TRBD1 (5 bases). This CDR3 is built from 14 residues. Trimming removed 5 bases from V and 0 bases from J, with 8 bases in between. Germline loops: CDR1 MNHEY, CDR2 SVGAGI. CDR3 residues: CASSLTVSGNTIYF. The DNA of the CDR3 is TGTGCCAGCAGTCTGACAGTCTCTGGAAACACCATATATTTT.

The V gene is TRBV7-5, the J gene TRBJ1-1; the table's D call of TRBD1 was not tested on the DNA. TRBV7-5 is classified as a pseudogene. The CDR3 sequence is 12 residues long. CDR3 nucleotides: TGTGTCAGAAGCACCGACAGGGCTGAAGCTTTCTTT. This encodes CVRSTDRAEAFF.

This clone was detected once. CDR3 DNA sequence: TGTGCCAGCAGCCCCGACAGGGGTAACTATGGCTACACCTTC. This gives the protein CASSPDRGNYGYTF. This chain joins TRBV9 and TRBJ1-2; the match to TRBD1 covers 8 bases. V lost 4 bases and J lost 1; bases outside the gene matches: 3. CDR1 and CDR2 (germline): SGDLS, YYNGEE. The CDR3 runs to 14 residues.

The CDR3 DNA follows: TGTGCCACCTCTGCTCAGGACAGGGCCAATAGTGCCTATGGCTACACCTTC. Protein: CATSAQDRANSAYGYTF. V usage is TRBV24-1 and J usage is TRBJ1-2, with 8 positions matching TRBD1. V was pared by 9 bases and J by 4 bases, with 18 bases of the junction left unmatched. The CDR3 covers 17 residues. Germline V gene sequence: CDR1 KGHDR, CDR2 SFDVKD.

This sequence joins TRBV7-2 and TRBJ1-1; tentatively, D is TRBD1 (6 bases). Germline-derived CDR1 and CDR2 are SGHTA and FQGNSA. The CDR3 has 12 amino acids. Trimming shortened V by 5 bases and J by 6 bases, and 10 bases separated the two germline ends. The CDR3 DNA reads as TGTGCCAGCAGCGGAACAGGGCCTGAAGCTTTCTTT. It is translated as CASSGTGPEAFF.

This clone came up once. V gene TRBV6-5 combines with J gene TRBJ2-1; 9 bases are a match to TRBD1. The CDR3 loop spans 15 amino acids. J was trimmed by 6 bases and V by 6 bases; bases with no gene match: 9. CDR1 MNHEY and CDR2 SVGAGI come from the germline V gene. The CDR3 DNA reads TGTGCCAGCAGAACAACAGGGGGCGCGTTCAATGAGCAGTTCTTC. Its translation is CASRTTGGAFNEQFF.

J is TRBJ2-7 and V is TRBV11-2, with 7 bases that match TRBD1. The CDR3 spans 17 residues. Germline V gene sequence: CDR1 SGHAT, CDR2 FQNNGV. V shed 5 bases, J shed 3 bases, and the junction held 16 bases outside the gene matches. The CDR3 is CASSLTTGSSVHYEQYF. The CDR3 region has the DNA TGTGCCAGCAGCCTAACGACAGGGTCAAGTGTTCACTACGAGCAGTACTTC.

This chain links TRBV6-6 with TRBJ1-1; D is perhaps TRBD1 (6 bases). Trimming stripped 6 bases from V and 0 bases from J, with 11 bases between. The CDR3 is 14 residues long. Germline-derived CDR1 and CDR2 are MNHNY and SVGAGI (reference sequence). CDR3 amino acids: CASSPTGLNTEAFF. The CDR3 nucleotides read TGTGCCAGCAGCCCGACAGGTTTGAACACTGAAGCTTTCTTT.

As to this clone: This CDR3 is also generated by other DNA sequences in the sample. The CDR3 sequence is CASSLRGGASYNEQFF. CDR3 DNA: TGTGCCAGCAGCTTGCGAGGGGGGGCCTCCTACAATGAGCAGTTCTTC. This rearrangement joins TRBV5-4 to TRBJ2-1; perhaps TRBD2 as D (7 bases). V gave up 1 base and J gave up 0 bases, with 11 bases separating them. Germline CDR1 reads SGHNT; CDR2 reads YYREEE (reference sequence). The CDR3 contains 16 residues.

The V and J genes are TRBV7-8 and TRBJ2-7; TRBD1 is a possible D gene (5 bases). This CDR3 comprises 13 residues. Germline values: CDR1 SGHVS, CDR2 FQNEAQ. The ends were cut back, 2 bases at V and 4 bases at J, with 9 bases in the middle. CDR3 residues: CASSLTQGYEQYF. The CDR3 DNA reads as TGTGCCAGCAGCTTAACTCAGGGTTACGAGCAGTACTTC.

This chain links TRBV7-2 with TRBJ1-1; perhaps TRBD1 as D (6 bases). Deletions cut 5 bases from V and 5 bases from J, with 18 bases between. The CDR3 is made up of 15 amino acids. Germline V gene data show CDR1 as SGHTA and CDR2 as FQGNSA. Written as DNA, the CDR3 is TGTGCCAGCAGCCCACAGGGAAGGCTGAGTACTGAAGCTTTCTTT. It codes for CASSPQGRLSTEAFF.

CDR3 DNA: TGCGCCAGCAGTCAATCAAAAGGGGTGCGGAACTATGGCTACACCTTC. It translates to CASSQSKGVRNYGYTF. The chain recombines TRBV23-1 with TRBJ1-2; TRBD1 is a possible D gene (5 bases). TRBV23-1 is an ORF; its function is uncertain. Trimming removed 0 bases from V and 2 bases from J, with 13 bases in between. The CDR3 is 16 amino acids.

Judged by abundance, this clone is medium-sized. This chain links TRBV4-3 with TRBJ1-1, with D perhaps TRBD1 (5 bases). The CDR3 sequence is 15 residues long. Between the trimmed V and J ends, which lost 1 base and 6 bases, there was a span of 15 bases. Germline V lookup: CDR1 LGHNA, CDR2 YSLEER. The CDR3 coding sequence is TGCGCCAGCAGCCAAGGGTGGGGGGAATCGTCTGAAGCTTTCTTT. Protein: CASSQGWGESSEAFF.

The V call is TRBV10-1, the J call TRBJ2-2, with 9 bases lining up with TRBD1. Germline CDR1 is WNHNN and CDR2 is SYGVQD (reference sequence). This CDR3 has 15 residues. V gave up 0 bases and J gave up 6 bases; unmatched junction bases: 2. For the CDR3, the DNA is TGCGCCAGCAGTGAGTCGAGACAGGGGGCCGGGGAGCTGTTTTTT. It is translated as CASSESRQGAGELFF.

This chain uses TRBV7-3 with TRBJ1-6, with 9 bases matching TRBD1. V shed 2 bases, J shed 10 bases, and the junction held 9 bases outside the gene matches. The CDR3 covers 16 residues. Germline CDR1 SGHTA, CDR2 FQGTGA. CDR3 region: CASSLSMTGGRSPLHF. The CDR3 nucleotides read TGTGCCAGCAGCTTATCCATGACAGGGGGGCGGTCACCCCTCCACTTT.

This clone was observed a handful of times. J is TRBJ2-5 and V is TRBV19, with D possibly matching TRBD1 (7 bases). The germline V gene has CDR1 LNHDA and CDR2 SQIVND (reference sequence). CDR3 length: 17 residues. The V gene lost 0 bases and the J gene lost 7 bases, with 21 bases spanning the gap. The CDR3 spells CASSIEVSGGPSGTQYF. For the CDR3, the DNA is TGTGCCAGTAGTATAGAAGTTTCAGGGGGGCCCTCCGGGACCCAGTACTTC.

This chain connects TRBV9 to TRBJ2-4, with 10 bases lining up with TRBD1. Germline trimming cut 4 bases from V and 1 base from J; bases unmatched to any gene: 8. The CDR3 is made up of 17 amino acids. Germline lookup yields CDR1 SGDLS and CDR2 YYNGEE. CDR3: CASSPRQGAEAKNIQYF. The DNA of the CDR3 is TGTGCCAGCAGCCCACGACAGGGGGCGGAGGCCAAAAACATTCAGTACTTC.

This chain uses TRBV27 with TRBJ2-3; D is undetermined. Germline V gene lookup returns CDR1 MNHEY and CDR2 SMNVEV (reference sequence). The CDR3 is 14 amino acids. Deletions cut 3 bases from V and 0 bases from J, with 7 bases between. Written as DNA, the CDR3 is TGTGCCAGCAGTTTTAAAGCGAGCACAGATACGCAGTATTTT. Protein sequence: CASSFKASTDTQYF.

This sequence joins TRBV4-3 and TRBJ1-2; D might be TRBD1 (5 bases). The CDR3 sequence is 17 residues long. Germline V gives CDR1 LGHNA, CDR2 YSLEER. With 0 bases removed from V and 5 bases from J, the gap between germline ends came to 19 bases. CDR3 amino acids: CASSQDENAGNTYGYTF. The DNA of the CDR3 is TGCGCCAGCAGCCAAGATGAAAACGCAGGGAACACTTATGGCTACACCTTC.

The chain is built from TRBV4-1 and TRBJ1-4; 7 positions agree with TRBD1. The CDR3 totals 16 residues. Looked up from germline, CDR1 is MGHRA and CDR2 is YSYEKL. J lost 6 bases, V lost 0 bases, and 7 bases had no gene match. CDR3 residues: CASSQDVRGRYEKLFF. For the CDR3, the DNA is TGCGCCAGCAGCCAAGATGTAAGGGGGCGTTATGAAAAACTGTTTTTT.

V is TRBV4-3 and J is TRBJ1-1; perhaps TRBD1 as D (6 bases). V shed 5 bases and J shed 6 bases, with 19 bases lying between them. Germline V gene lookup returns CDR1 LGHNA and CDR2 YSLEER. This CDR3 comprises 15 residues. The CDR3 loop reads CASSFEGHPDAEAFF. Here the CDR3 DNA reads TGCGCCAGCAGCTTTGAGGGACACCCGGACGCTGAAGCTTTCTTT.

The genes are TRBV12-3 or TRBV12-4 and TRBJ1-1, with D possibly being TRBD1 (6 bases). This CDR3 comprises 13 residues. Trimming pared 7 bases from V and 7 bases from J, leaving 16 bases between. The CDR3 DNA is TGTGCCAGCACTCCCGGACAGAGCAATGAAGCTTTCTTT. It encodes CASTPGQSNEAFF.

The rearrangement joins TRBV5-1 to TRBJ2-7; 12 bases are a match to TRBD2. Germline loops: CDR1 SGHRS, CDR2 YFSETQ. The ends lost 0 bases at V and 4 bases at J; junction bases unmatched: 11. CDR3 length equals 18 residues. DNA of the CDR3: TGCGCCAGCAGCTTGGGACTAGCGGGGGCCTTTACTCATTACGAGCAGTACTTC. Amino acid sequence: CASSLGLAGAFTHYEQYF.

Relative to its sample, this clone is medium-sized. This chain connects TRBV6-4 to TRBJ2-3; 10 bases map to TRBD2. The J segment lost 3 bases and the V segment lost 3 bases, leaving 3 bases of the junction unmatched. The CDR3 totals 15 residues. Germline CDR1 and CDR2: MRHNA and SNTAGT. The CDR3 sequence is CASSESGGATDTQYF. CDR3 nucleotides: TGTGCCAGCAGTGAGAGCGGGGGGGCGACAGATACGCAGTATTTT.

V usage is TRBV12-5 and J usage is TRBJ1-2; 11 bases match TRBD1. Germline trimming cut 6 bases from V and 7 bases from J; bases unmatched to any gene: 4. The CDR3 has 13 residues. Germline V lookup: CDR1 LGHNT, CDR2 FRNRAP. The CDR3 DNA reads TGTGCTAGTGGGCTTGGGACAGGGGGTGGCTACACCTTC. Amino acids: CASGLGTGGGYTF.

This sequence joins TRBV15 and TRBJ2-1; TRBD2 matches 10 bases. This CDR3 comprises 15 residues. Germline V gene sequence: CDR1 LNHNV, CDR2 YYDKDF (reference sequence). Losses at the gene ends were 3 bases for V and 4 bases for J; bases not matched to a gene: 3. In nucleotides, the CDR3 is TGTGCCACCAGCAGGTCTAGCGGGGGATACAATGAGCAGTTCTTC. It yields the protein CATSRSSGGYNEQFF.

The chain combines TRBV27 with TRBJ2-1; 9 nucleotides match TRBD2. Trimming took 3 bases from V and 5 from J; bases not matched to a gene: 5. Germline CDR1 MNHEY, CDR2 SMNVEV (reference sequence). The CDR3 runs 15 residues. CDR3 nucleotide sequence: TGTGCCAGCAGTTTCGTGGCTAGCGGGGACAATGAGCAGTTCTTC. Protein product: CASSFVASGDNEQFF.

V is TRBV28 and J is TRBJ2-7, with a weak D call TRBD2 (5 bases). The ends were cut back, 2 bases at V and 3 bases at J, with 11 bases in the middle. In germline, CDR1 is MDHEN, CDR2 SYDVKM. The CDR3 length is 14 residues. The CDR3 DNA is TGTGCCAGCAGTTTAGAGGGCAGGAACTACGAGCAGTACTTC. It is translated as CASSLEGRNYEQYF. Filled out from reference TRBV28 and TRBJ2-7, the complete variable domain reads DVKVTQSSRYLVKRTGEKVFLECVQDMDHENMFWYRQDPGLGLRLIYFSYDVKMKEKGDIPEGYSVSREKKERFSLILESASTNQTSMYLCASSLEGRNYEQYFGPGTRLTVT.